These T cell receptor beta chains were read from a single sample in a study of blood T cell repertoires in COVID-19. Using immunoSEQ multiplex PCR, the repertoire was profiled, and TCRdb retains in-frame clones only, with some absent. This table has about 480,000 clones, nearly 90% appearing once. The specimen sequenced was PBMCs or T cells enriched from blood (not recorded which). The receptors were sampled from a woman aged 18-29 years with acute COVID-19. Each CDR3 is given with its conserved first and last residue. Each record gives: CDR3 protein, CDR3 DNA, V gene, D gene, J gene, clone size. A D gene is named only where the DNA matches it firmly. Rows may omit the clone size; those that give it use once, few, many or a size class.

CDR3aa: CAIPDRGLSYGYTF
CDR3nt: TGTGCCATACCCGACCGCGGACTGAGCTATGGCTACACCTTC
v_gene: TRBV28
d_gene: -
j_gene: TRBJ1-2
abundance: -

CDR3aa: CASSPQGQYQETQYF
CDR3nt: TGTGCCAGCAGCCCTCAGGGACAGTACCAAGAGACCCAGTACTTC
v_gene: TRBV5-4
d_gene: TRBD1
j_gene: TRBJ2-5
abundance: -

CDR3aa: CASRIQDSFGELFF
CDR3nt: TGTGCCAGCAGGATTCAGGACAGCTTTGGGGAGCTGTTTTTT
v_gene: TRBV6-5
d_gene: -
j_gene: TRBJ2-2
abundance: -

CDR3aa: CASSNRDSNEKLFF
CDR3nt: TGTGCCAGTAGCAACCGGGACAGTAATGAAAAACTGTTTTTT
v_gene: TRBV19
d_gene: TRBD1
j_gene: TRBJ1-4
abundance: -

CDR3aa: CARCPGTYEQYF
CDR3nt: TGTGCCAGATGTCCGGGGACCTACGAGCAGTACTTC
v_gene: TRBV2
d_gene: -
j_gene: TRBJ2-7
abundance: -

CDR3aa: CASSPWTGGGYEQYF
CDR3nt: TGTGCCAGCAGCCCCTGGACAGGGGGCGGGTACGAGCAGTACTTC
v_gene: TRBV7-6
d_gene: TRBD1
j_gene: TRBJ2-7
abundance: few

CDR3aa: CASSVNPGGELFF
CDR3nt: TGTGCCAGCAGCGTAAACCCGGGAGGGGAACTGTTTTTT
v_gene: TRBV9
d_gene: -
j_gene: TRBJ1-4
abundance: -

CDR3aa: CASSLYRDGYTF
CDR3nt: TGTGCCAGCAGCTTATATCGGGATGGCTACACCTTC
v_gene: TRBV7-8
d_gene: -
j_gene: TRBJ1-2
abundance: -

CDR3aa: CASSRTGDWNTEAFF
CDR3nt: TGTGCCAGCAGCCGAACAGGGGACTGGAACACTGAAGCTTTCTTT
v_gene: TRBV9
d_gene: TRBD1
j_gene: TRBJ1-1
abundance: -

CDR3aa: CASSPGGFTDTQYF
CDR3nt: TGTGCCAGCTCCCCCGGGGGGTTCACAGATACGCAGTATTTT
v_gene: TRBV18
d_gene: TRBD2
j_gene: TRBJ2-3
abundance: -

CDR3aa: CASSVDSFDNSPLHF
CDR3nt: TGTGCCAGCAGCGTAGATTCATTTGATAATTCACCCCTCCACTTT
v_gene: TRBV9
d_gene: -
j_gene: TRBJ1-6
abundance: -

CDR3aa: CASSVRGNVLDGYTF
CDR3nt: TGTGCCAGCAGCGTTCGAGGGAACGTACTTGATGGCTACACCTTC
v_gene: TRBV9
d_gene: -
j_gene: TRBJ1-2
abundance: -

CDR3aa: CASSAHWERGNTGELFF
CDR3nt: TGTGCCAGCAGTGCCCACTGGGAGCGGGGGAACACCGGGGAGCTGTTTTTT
v_gene: TRBV6-1
d_gene: TRBD2
j_gene: TRBJ2-2
abundance: -

CDR3aa: CASSVENNGNTIYF
CDR3nt: TGTGCCAGCAGCGTAGAAAACAACGGAAACACCATATATTTT
v_gene: TRBV9
d_gene: -
j_gene: TRBJ1-3
abundance: -

CDR3aa: CASSPSGNSAYEQYF
CDR3nt: TGTGCCAGCAGCCCTTCAGGGAATTCAGCCTACGAGCAGTACTTC
v_gene: TRBV9
d_gene: -
j_gene: TRBJ2-7
abundance: -

CDR3aa: CASSENRERDYGYTF
CDR3nt: TGTGCCAGCAGTGAAAATCGGGAGAGGGACTATGGCTACACCTTC
v_gene: TRBV2
d_gene: -
j_gene: TRBJ1-2
abundance: -

CDR3aa: CASSSLGTRGYEQYF
CDR3nt: TGTGCCAGCAGCTCCCTAGGGACTCGAGGATACGAGCAGTACTTC
v_gene: TRBV13
d_gene: -
j_gene: TRBJ2-7
abundance: -

CDR3aa: CASGQGGGNEKLFF
CDR3nt: TGTGCCAGCGGACAGGGCGGGGGTAATGAAAAACTGTTTTTT
v_gene: TRBV11-2
d_gene: TRBD1
j_gene: TRBJ1-4
abundance: -

CDR3aa: CASSFRQGAGETQYF
CDR3nt: TGTGCCAGCAGTTTCCGACAGGGGGCAGGGGAGACCCAGTACTTC
v_gene: TRBV6-5
d_gene: TRBD1
j_gene: TRBJ2-5
abundance: -

CDR3aa: CASSKRQAGDQPQHF
CDR3nt: TGTGCCAGCAGTAAAAGACAGGCCGGGGATCAGCCCCAGCATTTT
v_gene: TRBV6-2/TRBV6-3
d_gene: -
j_gene: TRBJ1-5
abundance: -